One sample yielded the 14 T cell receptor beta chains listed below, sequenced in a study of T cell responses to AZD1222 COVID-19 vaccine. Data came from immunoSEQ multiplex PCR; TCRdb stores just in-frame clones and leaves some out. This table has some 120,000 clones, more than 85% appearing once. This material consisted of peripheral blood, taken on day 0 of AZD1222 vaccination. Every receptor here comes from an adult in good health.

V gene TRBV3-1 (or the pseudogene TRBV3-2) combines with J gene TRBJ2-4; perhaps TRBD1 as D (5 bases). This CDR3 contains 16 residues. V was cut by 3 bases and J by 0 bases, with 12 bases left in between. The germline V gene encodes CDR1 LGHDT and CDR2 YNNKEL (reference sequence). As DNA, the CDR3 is TGTGCCAGCAGCCATGTTCAGGGTATAGCCAAAAACATTCAGTACTTC. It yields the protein CASSHVQGIAKNIQYF.

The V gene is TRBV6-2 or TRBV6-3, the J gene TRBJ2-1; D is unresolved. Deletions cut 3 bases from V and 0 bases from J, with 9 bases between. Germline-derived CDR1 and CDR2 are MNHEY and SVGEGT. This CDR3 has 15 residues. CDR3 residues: CASSYGRYSYNEQFF. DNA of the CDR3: TGTGCCAGCAGTTATGGCAGGTACTCCTACAATGAGCAGTTCTTC.

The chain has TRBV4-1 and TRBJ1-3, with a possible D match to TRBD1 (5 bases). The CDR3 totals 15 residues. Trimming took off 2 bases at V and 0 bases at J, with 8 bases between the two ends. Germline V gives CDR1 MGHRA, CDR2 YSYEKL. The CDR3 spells CASSQQGVSGNTIYF. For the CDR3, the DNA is TGCGCCAGCAGCCAACAGGGTGTCTCTGGAAACACCATATATTTT.

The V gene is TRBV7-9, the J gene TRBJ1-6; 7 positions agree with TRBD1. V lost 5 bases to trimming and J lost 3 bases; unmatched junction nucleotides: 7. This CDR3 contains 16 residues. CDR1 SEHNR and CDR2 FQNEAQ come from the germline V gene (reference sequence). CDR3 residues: CASSKDRVYYNSPLHF. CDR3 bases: TGTGCCAGCAGCAAAGACAGGGTATACTATAATTCACCCCTCCACTTT.

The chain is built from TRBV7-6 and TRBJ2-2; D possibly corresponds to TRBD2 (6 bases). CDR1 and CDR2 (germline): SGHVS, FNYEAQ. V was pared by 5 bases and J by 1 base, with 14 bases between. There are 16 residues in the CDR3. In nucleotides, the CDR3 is TGTGCCAGCAGCCCCGGCGGCGGGGAGAACACCGGGGAGCTGTTTTTT. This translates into CASSPGGGENTGELFF.

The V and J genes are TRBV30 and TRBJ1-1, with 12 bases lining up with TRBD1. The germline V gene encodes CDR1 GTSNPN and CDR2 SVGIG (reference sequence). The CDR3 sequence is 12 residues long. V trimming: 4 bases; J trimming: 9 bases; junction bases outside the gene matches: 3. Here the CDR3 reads CAWKGQGAQAFF. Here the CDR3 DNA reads TGTGCCTGGAAGGGACAGGGGGCGCAAGCTTTCTTT.

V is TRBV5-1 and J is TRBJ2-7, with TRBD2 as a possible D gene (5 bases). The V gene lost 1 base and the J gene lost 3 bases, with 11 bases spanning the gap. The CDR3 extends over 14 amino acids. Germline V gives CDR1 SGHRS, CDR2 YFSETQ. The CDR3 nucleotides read TGCGCCAGCAGCTTGTCGCGTGGGAGCTACGAGCAGTACTTC. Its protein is CASSLSRGSYEQYF.

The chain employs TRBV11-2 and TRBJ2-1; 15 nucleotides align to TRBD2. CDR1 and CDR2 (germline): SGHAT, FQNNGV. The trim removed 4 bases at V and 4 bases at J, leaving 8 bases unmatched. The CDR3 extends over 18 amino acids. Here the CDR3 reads CASSSPGLAGGSYNEQFF. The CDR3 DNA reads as TGTGCCAGCAGCTCCCCGGGACTAGCGGGGGGCTCTTACAATGAGCAGTTCTTC.

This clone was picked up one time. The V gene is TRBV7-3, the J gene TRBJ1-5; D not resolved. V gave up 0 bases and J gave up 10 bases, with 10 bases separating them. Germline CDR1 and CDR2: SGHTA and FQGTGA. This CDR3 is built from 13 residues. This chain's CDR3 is CASSLTGELPQHF. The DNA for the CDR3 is TGTGCCAGCAGCTTAACTGGTGAACTTCCCCAGCATTTT.

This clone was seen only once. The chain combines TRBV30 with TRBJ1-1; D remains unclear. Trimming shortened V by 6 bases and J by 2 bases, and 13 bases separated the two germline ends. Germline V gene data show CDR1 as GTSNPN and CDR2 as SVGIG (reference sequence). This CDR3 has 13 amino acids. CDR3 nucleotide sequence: TGTGCCTGTGGCAGGCGGTATAACACTGAAGCTTTCTTT. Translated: CACGRRYNTEAFF. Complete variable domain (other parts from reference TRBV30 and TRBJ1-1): SQTIHQWPATLVQPVGSPLSLECTVEGTSNPNLYWYRQAAGRGLQLLFYSVGIGQISSEVPQNLSASRPQDRQFILSSKKLLLSDSGFYLCACGRRYNTEAFFGQGTRLTVV.

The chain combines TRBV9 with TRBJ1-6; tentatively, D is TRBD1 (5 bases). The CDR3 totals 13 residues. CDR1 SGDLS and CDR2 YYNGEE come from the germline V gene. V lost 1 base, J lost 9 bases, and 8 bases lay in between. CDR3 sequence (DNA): TGTGCCAGCAGCGTACAGGGCGGTTCACCCCTCCACTTT. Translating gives CASSVQGGSPLHF.

CDR3 nucleotides: TGTGCCAGCAGCCAAGAGGGGTTGTACACTGAAGCTTTCTTT. It translates to CASSQEGLYTEAFF. The chain recombines TRBV3-1 (or the pseudogene TRBV3-2) with TRBJ1-1; D not resolved. This CDR3 has 14 residues. Trimming removed 0 bases from V and 3 bases from J, with 8 bases in between. Germline CDR1 reads LGHDT; CDR2 reads YNNKEL (reference sequence).

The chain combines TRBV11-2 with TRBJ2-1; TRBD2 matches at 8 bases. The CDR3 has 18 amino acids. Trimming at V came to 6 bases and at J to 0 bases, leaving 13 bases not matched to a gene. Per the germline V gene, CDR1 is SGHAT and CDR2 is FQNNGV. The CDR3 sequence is CASSPLWTAGVSYNEQFF. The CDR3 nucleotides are TGTGCCAGCAGTCCACTTTGGACAGCGGGGGTCTCCTACAATGAGCAGTTCTTC.

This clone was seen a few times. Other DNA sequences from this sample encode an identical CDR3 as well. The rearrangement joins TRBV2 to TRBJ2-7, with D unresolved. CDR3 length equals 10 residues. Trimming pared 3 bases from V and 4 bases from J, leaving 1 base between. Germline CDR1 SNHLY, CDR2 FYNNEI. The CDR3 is CASSDYEQYF. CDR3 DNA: TGTGCCAGCAGTGATTACGAGCAGTACTTC. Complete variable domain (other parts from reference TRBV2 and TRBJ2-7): EPEVTQTPSHQVTQMGQEVILRCVPISNHLYFYWYRQILGQKVEFLVSFYNNEISEKSEIFDDQFSVERPDGSNFTLKIRSTKLEDSAMYFCASSDYEQYFGPGTRLTVT.